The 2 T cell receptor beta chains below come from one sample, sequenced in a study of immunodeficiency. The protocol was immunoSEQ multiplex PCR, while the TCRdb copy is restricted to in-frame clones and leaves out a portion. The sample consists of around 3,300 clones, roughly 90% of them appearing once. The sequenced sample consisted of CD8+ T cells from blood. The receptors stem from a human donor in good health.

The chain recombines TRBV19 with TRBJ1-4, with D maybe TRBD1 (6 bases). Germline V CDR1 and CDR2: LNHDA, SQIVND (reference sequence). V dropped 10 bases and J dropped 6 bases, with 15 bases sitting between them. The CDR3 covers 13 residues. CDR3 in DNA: TGTGCCACCTGGGGGGGCGGGGATGAAAAACTGTTTTTT. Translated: CATWGGGDEKLFF.

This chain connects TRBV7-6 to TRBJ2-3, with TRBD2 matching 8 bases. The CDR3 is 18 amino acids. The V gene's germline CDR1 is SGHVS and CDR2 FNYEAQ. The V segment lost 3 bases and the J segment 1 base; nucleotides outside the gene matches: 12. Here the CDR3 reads CASSFFTSGRGGTDTQYF. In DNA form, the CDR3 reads TGTGCCAGCAGCTTTTTTACTAGCGGACGGGGGGGCACAGATACGCAGTATTTT.